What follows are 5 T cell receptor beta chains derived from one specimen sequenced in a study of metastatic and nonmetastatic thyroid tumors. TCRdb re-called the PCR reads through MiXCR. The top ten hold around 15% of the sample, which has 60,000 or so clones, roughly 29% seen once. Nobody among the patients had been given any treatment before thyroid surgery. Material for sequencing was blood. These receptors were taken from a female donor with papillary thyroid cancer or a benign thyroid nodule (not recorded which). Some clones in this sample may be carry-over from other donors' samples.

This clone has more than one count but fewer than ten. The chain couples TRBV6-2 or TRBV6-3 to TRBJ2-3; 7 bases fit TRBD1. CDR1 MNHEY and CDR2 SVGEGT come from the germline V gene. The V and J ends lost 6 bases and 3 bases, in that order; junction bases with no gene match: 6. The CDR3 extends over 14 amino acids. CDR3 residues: CASRLQGETDTQYF. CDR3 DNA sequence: TGTGCCAGCAGGCTCCAGGGGGAGACAGATACGCAGTATTTT.

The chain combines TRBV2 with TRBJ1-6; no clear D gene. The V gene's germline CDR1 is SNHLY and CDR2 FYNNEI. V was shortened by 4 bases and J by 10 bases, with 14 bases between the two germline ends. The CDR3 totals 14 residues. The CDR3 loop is CASSGPQGTSPLHF. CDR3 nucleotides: TGTGCCAGCAGTGGGCCCCAAGGAACCTCACCCCTCCACTTT.

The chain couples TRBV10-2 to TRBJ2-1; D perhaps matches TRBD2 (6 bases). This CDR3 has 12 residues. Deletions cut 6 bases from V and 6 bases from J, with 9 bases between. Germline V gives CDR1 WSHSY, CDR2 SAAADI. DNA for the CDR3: TGCGCCAGCAGAGCCGGGGGCAATGAGCAGTTCTTC. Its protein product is CASRAGGNEQFF.

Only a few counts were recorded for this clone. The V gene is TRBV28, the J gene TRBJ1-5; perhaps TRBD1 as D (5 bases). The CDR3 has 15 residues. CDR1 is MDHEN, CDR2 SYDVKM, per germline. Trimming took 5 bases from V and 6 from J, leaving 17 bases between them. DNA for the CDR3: TGTGCCAGCAGTACCGGGACGGAGGGTCGTCAGCCCCAGCATTTT. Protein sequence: CASSTGTEGRQPQHF.

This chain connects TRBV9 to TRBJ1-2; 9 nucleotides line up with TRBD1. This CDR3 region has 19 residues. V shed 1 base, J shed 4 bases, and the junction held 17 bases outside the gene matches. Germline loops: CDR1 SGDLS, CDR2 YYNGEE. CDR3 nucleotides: TGTGCCAGCAGCGTAAACGGGGGGACAGGGAAGACCCTGGGCTATGGCTACACCTTC. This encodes CASSVNGGTGKTLGYGYTF.